One sample yielded the 32 T cell receptor beta chains listed below, sequenced in a study of T cell responses to AZD1222 COVID-19 vaccine. TCRdb keeps only in-frame clones here, not all; method: immunoSEQ multiplex PCR. This table has about 74,000 clones, around 86% appearing once. The sequencing used peripheral blood, collected on day 0 of AZD1222 vaccination. Receptor source: an adult in good health.

The chain is built from TRBV9 and TRBJ2-3; TRBD1 might be the D (6 bases). This CDR3 region has 18 residues. Germline V gives CDR1 SGDLS, CDR2 YYNGEE. V shed 0 bases and J shed 2 bases, with 19 bases lying between them. The CDR3, as DNA: TGTGCCAGCAGCGTAGCGATCGGGACACCTCATCACACAGATACGCAGTATTTT. It yields the protein CASSVAIGTPHHTDTQYF.

The rearrangement links TRBV5-5 to TRBJ1-2, with D hard to call. V was trimmed by 0 bases and J by 2 bases, leaving 8 bases between them. Per germline, CDR1 SGHKS and CDR2 YYEKEE (reference sequence). CDR3 size: 14 residues. CDR3: CASSLDGSNYGYTF. CDR3 DNA sequence: TGTGCCAGCAGCTTGGACGGATCAAACTATGGCTACACCTTC.

V gene TRBV11-2 combines with J gene TRBJ2-1; TRBD2 matches 14 bases. The CDR3 has 17 amino acids. Germline CDR1 reads SGHAT; CDR2 reads FQNNGV. The V segment lost 7 bases and the J segment 1 base; nucleotides outside the gene matches: 6. CDR3 bases: TGTGCCAGCAAGGGACTAGCGGGAGCTGAATCCTACAATGAGCAGTTCTTC. It translates to CASKGLAGAESYNEQFF.

The rearrangement joins TRBV23-1 to TRBJ2-1; D is unresolved. TRBV23-1 is sorted into the ORF group, with uncertain function. V was pared by 2 bases and J by 6 bases, with 8 bases between. This CDR3 is built from 13 residues. In DNA form, the CDR3 reads TGCGCCAGCAGTCAAGGTGGCGGCAATGAGCAGTTCTTC. Its translation is CASSQGGGNEQFF.

The gene calls are TRBV28 and TRBJ1-6; tentatively, D is TRBD1 (5 bases). The germline gives CDR1 MDHEN, CDR2 SYDVKM. There are 13 residues in the CDR3. Trimming shortened V by 5 bases and J by 9 bases, and 11 bases separated the two germline ends. The CDR3 loop reads CASSGQGSSPLHF. The CDR3 DNA follows: TGTGCCAGCAGTGGGCAGGGTTCTTCACCCCTCCACTTT. The whole variable domain, filled in from reference TRBV28 and TRBJ1-6, reads DVKVTQSSRYLVKRTGEKVFLECVQDMDHENMFWYRQDPGLGLRLIYFSYDVKMKEKGDIPEGYSVSREKKERFSLILESASTNQTSMYLCASSGQGSSPLHFGNGTRLTVT.

The V and J genes are TRBV5-1 and TRBJ2-1, with 7 bases identical to TRBD2. The CDR3 is 13 amino acids. CDR1 is SGHRS, CDR2 YFSETQ, per germline. The V segment lost 4 bases and the J segment 9 bases; nucleotides outside the gene matches: 7. CDR3 sequence (DNA): TGCGCCAGCAGCATAGGACTAGTCAGTGAGCAGTTCTTC. Its protein is CASSIGLVSEQFF.

This sequence joins TRBV30 and TRBJ2-7; no definite D call. CDR1 is GTSNPN, CDR2 SVGIG, per germline (reference sequence). This CDR3 spans 12 amino acids. V was clipped by 0 bases and J by 5 bases, with 8 bases between them. CDR3 loop: CAWSVNTHEQYF. The DNA of the CDR3 is TGTGCCTGGAGTGTAAATACGCACGAGCAGTACTTC.

This clone was detected only a few times. The V call is TRBV6-5, the J call TRBJ1-1; the D gene is possibly TRBD1 (6 bases). The CDR3 is made up of 14 amino acids. CDR1 and CDR2 from the germline V gene are MNHEY and SVGAGI. V was pared by 6 bases and J by 3 bases, with 14 bases between. The CDR3 bases are TGTGCCAGCAGATCCCCAGGGGATTACACTGAAGCTTTCTTT. Translated: CASRSPGDYTEAFF.

The chain has TRBV27 and TRBJ2-1; 10 bases align to TRBD1. This CDR3 spans 15 amino acids. In germline, CDR1 is MNHEY, CDR2 SMNVEV (reference sequence). V lost 4 bases and J lost 6; bases outside the gene matches: 6. CDR3 region: CASSSGTGVRNEQFF. CDR3 nucleotide sequence: TGTGCCAGCAGTTCCGGGACAGGGGTGCGCAATGAGCAGTTCTTC.

This rearrangement joins TRBV2 to TRBJ1-5; a weak D match, TRBD1 (5 bases). Germline V lookup: CDR1 SNHLY, CDR2 FYNNEI. V lost 3 bases, J lost 0 bases, and 6 bases lay in between. This CDR3 contains 14 residues. In DNA, the CDR3 is TGTGCCAGCAGTGACAGGGTTAGCAATCAGCCCCAGCATTTT. Residues: CASSDRVSNQPQHF.

The V call is TRBV30, the J call TRBJ1-3; D remains unclear. In germline, CDR1 is GTSNPN, CDR2 SVGIG (reference sequence). Trimming shortened V by 3 bases and J by 4 bases, and 16 bases separated the two germline ends. This CDR3 is built from 15 residues. CDR3 amino acids: CAWSATVSLGNTIYF. CDR3 DNA: TGTGCCTGGAGCGCTACCGTATCACTCGGAAACACCATATATTTT.

This clone has more than one count but fewer than ten. The chain uses TRBV2 and TRBJ1-5, with 12 positions matching TRBD1. Germline V gene data show CDR1 as SNHLY and CDR2 as FYNNEI. The V gene end was trimmed by 6 bases and the J gene end by 6 bases; junction bases not matched to a gene: 3. This CDR3 is 14 amino acids long. The chain's CDR3 is CASRGTGGSQPQHF. CDR3 coding DNA: TGTGCCAGCAGGGGGACAGGGGGCAGTCAGCCCCAGCATTTT.

CDR3 amino acids: CASSIDSQGWLNQPQHF. The CDR3 nucleotides are TGTGCCAGTAGTATAGATTCCCAGGGGTGGCTAAATCAGCCCCAGCATTTT. The rearrangement joins TRBV19 to TRBJ1-5, with D tentatively TRBD1 (6 bases). Between the trimmed V and J ends, which lost 0 bases and 4 bases, there was a span of 16 bases. This CDR3 contains 17 residues. Germline assignment: CDR1 LNHDA and CDR2 SQIVND (reference sequence). Supplemented by reference TRBV19 and TRBJ1-5, the full variable domain reads DGGITQSPKYLFRKEGQNVTLSCEQNLNHDAMYWYRQDPGQGLRLIYYSQIVNDFQKGDIAEGYSVSREKKESFPLTVTSAQKNPTAFYLCASSIDSQGWLNQPQHFGDGTRLSIL.

The gene calls are TRBV5-1 and TRBJ2-5; no firm D call. Germline loops: CDR1 SGHRS, CDR2 YFSETQ. This CDR3 region has 14 residues. Deletions cut 0 bases from V and 1 base from J, with 7 bases between. In DNA form, the CDR3 reads TGCGCCAGCAGCTTGGGGCGCCCCCAAGAGACCCAGTACTTC. This encodes CASSLGRPQETQYF. Variable domain in full (rest from reference TRBV5-1 and TRBJ2-5): KAGVTQTPRYLIKTRGQQVTLSCSPISGHRSVSWYQQTPGQGLQFLFEYFSETQRNKGNFPGRFSGRQFSNSRSEMNVSTLELGDSALYLCASSLGRPQETQYFGPGTRLLVL.

The J gene is TRBJ1-4, the V gene TRBV19; D perhaps matches TRBD1 (6 bases). CDR3 length: 13 residues. Trimming took 8 bases from V and 8 from J, leaving 15 bases between them. Germline lookup yields CDR1 LNHDA and CDR2 SQIVND (reference sequence). CDR3 sequence (DNA): TGTGCCAGTGGGAAGAATGGGGGCGAAAAACTGTTTTTT. It yields the protein CASGKNGGEKLFF.

This CDR3 is CASSVRGHGYTF. The CDR3 nucleotides read TGCGCCAGCAGTGTCCGGGGACATGGCTACACCTTC. The V gene is TRBV5-1, the J gene TRBJ1-2, with D possibly matching TRBD1 (5 bases). This CDR3 spans 12 amino acids. The V gene's germline CDR1 is SGHRS and CDR2 YFSETQ. The germline V and J ends were trimmed by 5 bases and 6 bases, with 11 bases remaining between them.

This rearrangement joins TRBV19 to TRBJ1-6; D unresolved. This CDR3 spans 17 amino acids. Trimming removed 3 bases from V and 0 bases from J, with 12 bases in between. Germline-derived CDR1 and CDR2 are LNHDA and SQIVND (reference sequence). The CDR3 spells CASSMWADLSYNSPLHF. The CDR3 nucleotides are TGTGCCAGTAGTATGTGGGCAGACCTCTCCTATAATTCACCCCTCCACTTT.

V usage is TRBV6-5 and J usage is TRBJ1-4; TRBD1 matches 9 bases. CDR1 and CDR2 (germline): MNHEY, SVGAGI. J gave up 5 bases and V 6 bases, and 4 bases lay outside the gene matches. The CDR3 consists of 14 residues. The CDR3 loop reads CASRADRGNEKLFF. The CDR3, as DNA: TGTGCCAGCAGAGCGGACAGGGGAAATGAAAAACTGTTTTTT.

The CDR3: CASSPAGASTEAFF. The CDR3 bases are TGTGCCAGCTCACCGGCGGGGGCGTCTACTGAAGCTTTCTTT. The genes are TRBV18 and TRBJ1-1; D possibly corresponds to TRBD1 (6 bases). The CDR3 consists of 14 residues. Germline V gene data show CDR1 as KGHSH and CDR2 as LQKENI. Deletions cut 3 bases from V and 5 bases from J, with 13 bases between.

The gene calls are TRBV12-5 and TRBJ2-2; maybe TRBD1 (6 bases). Germline lookup yields CDR1 LGHNT and CDR2 FRNRAP. This CDR3 has 18 residues. Trimming took 1 base from V and 2 from J, leaving 17 bases between them. The CDR3 coding sequence is TGTGCTAGTGGTTTGGCACCCGAGACAGGAGACAACACCGGGGAGCTGTTTTTT. Its protein product is CASGLAPETGDNTGELFF.

The chain has TRBV6-5 and TRBJ1-2; TRBD1 might be the D (5 bases). CDR1 and CDR2 (germline): MNHEY, SVGAGI. The CDR3 runs 15 residues. Trimming pared 5 bases from V and 4 bases from J, leaving 17 bases between. The CDR3 nucleotides read TGTGCCAGCAGTCCACTTTGGGGCCAAGGCTATGGCTACACCTTC. Its protein is CASSPLWGQGYGYTF.

The rearrangement uses TRBV5-4 and TRBJ2-7; weak D call: TRBD2 (6 bases). The CDR3 is 14 amino acids. V was clipped by 5 bases and J by 2 bases, with 14 bases between them. Germline V gives CDR1 SGHNT, CDR2 YYREEE (reference sequence). For the CDR3, the DNA is TGTGCCAGCAGTTTCGAAGCGGGTCCCTACGAGCAGTACTTC. This gives the protein CASSFEAGPYEQYF.

The V gene is TRBV4-2, the J gene TRBJ1-3; 8 positions agree with TRBD1. Germline values: CDR1 LGHNA, CDR2 YNFKEQ. The CDR3 consists of 15 residues. J was trimmed by 4 bases and V by 3 bases; bases with no gene match: 5. The CDR3 protein is CASSQTDRDGNTIYF. CDR3 nucleotide sequence: TGTGCCAGCAGCCAGACGGACAGGGACGGAAACACCATATATTTT.

This chain uses TRBV28 with TRBJ2-7; 7 bases agree with TRBD1. Germline V gene lookup returns CDR1 MDHEN and CDR2 SYDVKM. Trimming at V came to 6 bases and at J to 4 bases, leaving 9 bases not matched to a gene. CDR3 length: 14 amino acids. Written as DNA, the CDR3 is TGTGCCAGCAGCACAGGGGCTCTTCGGTACGAGCAGTACTTC. Translated: CASSTGALRYEQYF.

V gene TRBV1 combines with J gene TRBJ2-1; the listed D gene, TRBD1, was not tested against the DNA. TRBV1 counts as a pseudogene. The CDR3 contains 17 residues. Here the CDR3 reads CTSSQDPGLSLYNEQFF. The CDR3 DNA sequence: TGCACCAGCAGCCAAGATCCTGGGCTCTCTCTTTACAATGAGCAGTTCTTC.

The chain employs TRBV6-2 or TRBV6-3 and TRBJ1-5; D unresolved. V lost 1 base and J 3 bases, leaving 10 bases between the germline ends. The CDR3 runs to 15 residues. Germline CDR1 MNHEY, CDR2 SVGEGT. The CDR3 region has the DNA TGTGCCAGCAGTTACTTGGAGCAGAACAATCAGCCCCAGCATTTT. Protein sequence: CASSYLEQNNQPQHF.

The V call is TRBV19, the J call TRBJ1-4; D uncertain. The CDR3 is made up of 15 amino acids. Per germline, CDR1 LNHDA and CDR2 SQIVND (reference sequence). V dropped 5 bases and J dropped 2 bases, with 12 bases sitting between them. As DNA, the CDR3 is TGTGCCAGTAGTTCCGGCAGAGCGACTAATGAAAAACTGTTTTTT. This sequence encodes CASSSGRATNEKLFF.

J is TRBJ2-1 and V is TRBV3-1 (or the pseudogene TRBV3-2), with 7 bases lining up with TRBD1. Germline V gives CDR1 LGHDT, CDR2 YNNKEL (reference sequence). V dropped 0 bases and J dropped 11; count of bases not matched to a gene: 7. This CDR3 has 14 amino acids. Here the CDR3 reads CASSQEVRTGKQFF. Here the CDR3 DNA reads TGTGCCAGCAGCCAAGAGGTCCGGACAGGCAAGCAGTTCTTC.

The chain is built from TRBV7-2 and TRBJ2-3; TRBD1 or TRBD2 may be the D gene (5 bases each). The CDR3 is made up of 13 amino acids. Germline CDR1 SGHTA, CDR2 FQGNSA. V lost 5 bases to trimming and J lost 4 bases, with 10 bases between them. CDR3 nucleotides: TGTGCCAGCAGCCTCGTGGGGGCAGATACGCAGTATTTT. Its protein is CASSLVGADTQYF. Filled out from reference TRBV7-2 and TRBJ2-3, the complete variable domain reads GAGVSQSPSNKVTEKGKDVELRCDPISGHTALYWYRQSLGQGLEFLIYFQGNSAPDKSGLPSDRFSAERTGGSVSTLTIQRTQQEDSAVYLCASSLVGADTQYFGPGTRLTVL.

This clone was detected a few times. The chain has TRBV6-5 and TRBJ1-6; 7 bases line up with TRBD1. J lost 8 bases, V lost 5 bases, and 6 bases had no gene match. CDR3 length: 14 residues. Looked up from germline, CDR1 is MNHEY and CDR2 is SVGAGI. CDR3 in DNA: TGTGCCAGCAGTACTGGACAGGAAGATTCACCCCTCCACTTT. This encodes CASSTGQEDSPLHF.

V gene TRBV7-3 combines with J gene TRBJ2-2; D remains unclear. CDR3 length: 14 amino acids. V lost 5 bases and J lost 8, with 15 bases in between. CDR1 SGHTA and CDR2 FQGTGA come from the germline V gene. The CDR3 DNA reads TGTGCCAGCAGCCCCGGTCAGCCCGTGGGGGAGCTGTTTTTT. Translating it yields CASSPGQPVGELFF.

The rearrangement links TRBV14 to TRBJ2-1; 9 positions match TRBD2. The germline V gene has CDR1 SGHDN and CDR2 FVKESK. This CDR3 has 12 amino acids. J lost 11 bases, V lost 4 bases, and 3 bases had no gene match. CDR3 sequence reads: CASSPSGVKQFF. The CDR3 DNA reads as TGTGCCAGCAGCCCTAGCGGGGTAAAGCAGTTCTTC.